One and the same sample provided the 23 T cell receptor beta chains below, sequenced in a study of response to subunit inactivated influenza vaccine. One entry per CDR3 protein, called by TCRdb with MiXCR from the RT-PCR reads. The sample records about 540,000 distinct CDR3 sequences, roughly a quarter being singletons. These data were likewise used in another study, on T cells expressing NK-cell markers. That investigation notes: Generation of TCR beta cDNA was performed by 5'RACE template switching incorporating UMIs.

The source was CD4+ T cells sorted from PBMCs, collected 11 to 12 days after vaccination. Source of these receptors: a middle-aged man who received an inactivated influenza vaccine.

V gene TRBV12-3 or TRBV12-4 combines with J gene TRBJ2-1; 11 positions match TRBD2. The junction had 7 bases not matched to a gene; V was cut back by 6 bases and J by 6 bases. The CDR3 sequence is 15 residues long. As DNA, the CDR3 is TGTGCCAGCAGAGAACTAGCGGGGGTGCTCAATGAGCAGTTCTTC. Translating gives CASRELAGVLNEQFF.

In this sample, this clonotype turned up many times. The chain has TRBV10-3 and TRBJ2-7, with a weak D call TRBD1 (6 bases). Looked up from germline, CDR1 is ENHRY and CDR2 is SYGVKD. V dropped 3 bases and J dropped 4 bases, with 10 bases sitting between them. The CDR3 runs 13 residues. DNA of the CDR3: TGTGCCATCAGTGACACAGGGAAGTACGAGCAGTACTTC. Translating gives CAISDTGKYEQYF.

There are a few counts of this clonotype. This sequence joins TRBV6-2 or TRBV6-3 and TRBJ2-5; TRBD2 agrees at 9 bases. Germline V gene sequence: CDR1 MNHEY, CDR2 SVGEGT. V was clipped by 6 bases and J by 4 bases; unmatched bases: 9. The CDR3 sequence is 15 residues long. CDR3 protein: CASRKLAGWRETQYF. CDR3 DNA sequence: TGTGCCAGCAGGAAGCTAGCGGGATGGAGAGAGACCCAGTACTTC.

This clonotype was observed a handful of times. The CDR3 protein is CSARAVDPRRGGLETQYF. The CDR3 DNA reads as TGCAGTGCTAGAGCCGTCGATCCACGACGCGGGGGGTTGGAGACCCAGTACTTC. The chain employs TRBV20-1 and TRBJ2-5, with TRBD2 matching 8 bases. Germline CDR1 and CDR2: DFQATT and SNEGSKA (reference sequence). V gave up 1 base and J gave up 5 bases; unmatched junction bases: 18. CDR3 length: 18 residues.

V and J are TRBV28 and TRBJ2-7; D is undetermined. The CDR3 loop spans 12 amino acids. V lost 3 bases and J lost 7, with 10 bases in between. Germline lookup yields CDR1 MDHEN and CDR2 SYDVKM. CDR3 sequence (DNA): TGTGCCAGCAGTTTGTCCGGTAGGGAGCAGTACTTC. It encodes CASSLSGREQYF. The full variable domain, with the rest looked up from reference TRBV28 and TRBJ2-7, is DVKVTQSSRYLVKRTGEKVFLECVQDMDHENMFWYRQDPGLGLRLIYFSYDVKMKEKGDIPEGYSVSREKKERFSLILESASTNQTSMYLCASSLSGREQYFGPGTRLTVT.

This clonotype was observed many times. V usage is TRBV9 and J usage is TRBJ2-1, with 8 bases matching TRBD2. CDR1 is SGDLS and CDR2 is YYNGEE in the germline V gene. This CDR3 contains 15 residues. The V and J ends lost 0 bases and 4 bases, in that order; junction bases with no gene match: 3. The DNA of the CDR3 is TGTGCCAGCAGCGTAGAACTAGCGGATTACAATGAGCAGTTCTTC. This gives the protein CASSVELADYNEQFF.

The chain combines TRBV20-1 with TRBJ2-3; D remains unclear. CDR1 and CDR2 from the germline V gene are DFQATT and SNEGSKA (reference sequence). V lost 6 bases to trimming and J lost 3 bases, with 10 bases between them. The CDR3 runs 12 residues. CDR3 nucleotides: TGCAGTGCCCGGCTAATAACAGATACGCAGTATTTT. The encoded protein is CSARLITDTQYF.

This chain connects TRBV30 to TRBJ2-1; D is uncertain. Germline CDR1 GTSNPN, CDR2 SVGIG (reference sequence). This CDR3 spans 14 amino acids. The germline V and J ends were trimmed by 2 bases and 0 bases, with 8 bases remaining between them. The CDR3 protein is CAWSRGSSYNEQFF. CDR3 DNA sequence: TGTGCCTGGAGTAGAGGAAGCTCCTACAATGAGCAGTTCTTC.

This clonotype was recorded at least ten times. The CDR3 is CASFTQGTGELFF. CDR3 bases: TGTGCCAGCTTCACACAGGGGACCGGGGAGCTGTTTTTT. The chain has TRBV7-9 and TRBJ2-2; TRBD1 aligns across 7 bases. Germline V lookup: CDR1 SEHNR, CDR2 FQNEAQ (reference sequence). The trim removed 8 bases at V and 5 bases at J, leaving 5 bases unmatched. There are 13 residues in the CDR3.

This clonotype appeared many times. The V call is TRBV5-1, the J call TRBJ2-5; the D gene is possibly TRBD2 (6 bases). CDR3 length: 14 residues. Trimming stripped 5 bases from V and 1 base from J, with 12 bases between. Germline V CDR1 and CDR2: SGHRS, YFSETQ. CDR3 nucleotides: TGCGCCAGCAGTAGCGGCCAGGGCCAAGAGACCCAGTACTTC. It yields the protein CASSSGQGQETQYF.

This clonotype was recorded a few times. The chain employs TRBV12-3 or TRBV12-4 and TRBJ2-6, with a weak D call TRBD1 (5 bases). Trimming shortened V by 2 bases and J by 2 bases, and 7 bases separated the two germline ends. The CDR3 sequence is 15 residues long. The CDR3 loop reads CASSLSGTGANVLTF. In nucleotides, the CDR3 is TGTGCCAGCAGTTTATCAGGGACTGGGGCCAACGTCCTGACTTTC.

The rearrangement uses TRBV20-1 and TRBJ1-5, with D possibly TRBD1 on 5 matching bases. The CDR3 totals 13 residues. The V end was cut by 6 bases, the J end by 6 bases, with 15 bases between. Germline V gene data show CDR1 as DFQATT and CDR2 as SNEGSKA (reference sequence). In nucleotides, the CDR3 is TGCAGTGCGCAGGGAGGGTTCGGTCAGCCCCAGCATTTT. The encoded protein is CSAQGGFGQPQHF.

This clonotype occurred a few times. This chain uses TRBV5-8 with TRBJ2-3; 11 bases fit TRBD2. The CDR3 sequence is 16 residues long. Germline CDR1 SGHTS, CDR2 YDEGEE. With 0 bases clipped from V and 6 bases from J, the junction kept 6 bases outside the gene matches. The CDR3 DNA follows: TGTGCCAGCAGCTTGGCGACTAGCGGGGCTTGGGATACGCAGTATTTT. It codes for CASSLATSGAWDTQYF.

This clonotype was detected a few times. The chain couples TRBV5-1 to TRBJ2-7; TRBD1 matches at 8 bases. Looked up from germline, CDR1 is SGHRS and CDR2 is YFSETQ. V was pared by 3 bases and J by 3 bases, with 11 bases of the junction left unmatched. CDR3 size: 16 residues. The CDR3 protein is CASSWAGTGLVYEQYF. The DNA of the CDR3 is TGCGCCAGCAGCTGGGCCGGGACAGGCCTCGTCTACGAGCAGTACTTC.

This clonotype was observed many times. The chain couples TRBV3-1 to TRBJ2-3; the D gene could be TRBD1 or TRBD2 (5 bases each). The CDR3 totals 19 residues. Germline assignment: CDR1 LGHDT and CDR2 YNNKEL (reference sequence). V lost 4 bases and J lost 7, with 30 bases in between. CDR3 amino acids: CASSPMSSRPRDRRHTQYF. The CDR3 nucleotides read TGTGCCAGCAGCCCCATGTCGTCTCGCCCCAGGGACCGTAGGCATACGCAGTATTTT.

The V and J genes are TRBV5-4 and TRBJ1-2; 7 bases agree with TRBD1. This CDR3 is 13 amino acids long. With 2 bases clipped from V and 8 bases from J, the junction kept 6 bases outside the gene matches. Germline assignment: CDR1 SGHNT and CDR2 YYREEE (reference sequence). The CDR3 spells CASSFTGVYGYTF. CDR3 nucleotides: TGTGCCAGCAGCTTTACAGGGGTATACGGCTACACCTTC.

The CDR3, as DNA: TGTGCCAGCAGTTTACGCCCTATGGGACAGGGCGCGCTGGATACGCAGTATTTT. Encoded protein: CASSLRPMGQGALDTQYF. This sequence joins TRBV6-5 and TRBJ2-3, with 9 bases lining up with TRBD1. From germline, CDR1 is MNHEY and CDR2 SVGAGI. J was trimmed by 6 bases and V by 4 bases; bases with no gene match: 17. This CDR3 contains 18 residues.

The chain recombines TRBV11-2 with TRBJ1-5; D gene unclear. Germline loops: CDR1 SGHAT, CDR2 FQNNGV. V lost 1 base and J lost 5, with 9 bases in between. This CDR3 comprises 14 residues. CDR3 DNA: TGTGCCAGCAGCTTAGTTCCGCGACATCAGCCCCAGCATTTT. Protein product: CASSLVPRHQPQHF.

This rearrangement joins TRBV5-1 to TRBJ2-7; D possibly corresponds to TRBD2 (5 bases). The CDR3 is made up of 14 amino acids. V gave up 2 bases and J gave up 0 bases, with 9 bases separating them. CDR1 and CDR2 from the germline V gene are SGHRS and YFSETQ. The CDR3 sequence: CASSFPGISYEQYF. The CDR3 DNA reads as TGCGCCAGCAGCTTCCCCGGGATCTCCTACGAGCAGTACTTC.

This clonotype has only one observation. The chain employs TRBV7-2 and TRBJ2-7; D uncertain. Trimming left V 2 bases short and J 2 bases short, with 13 bases between. Germline V lookup: CDR1 SGHTA, CDR2 FQGNSA. The CDR3 contains 15 residues. The CDR3 loop reads CASSLPIGTTYEQYF. Written as DNA, the CDR3 is TGTGCCAGCAGCTTACCCATAGGTACTACCTACGAGCAGTACTTC.

The V gene is TRBV11-3, the J gene TRBJ2-3; no clear D. Germline V gene sequence: CDR1 SGHNT, CDR2 YENEEA. V lost 2 bases and J 6 bases, leaving 9 bases between the germline ends. This CDR3 region has 13 residues. The CDR3 sequence is CASSLNSLDTQYF. Here the CDR3 DNA reads TGTGCCAGCAGCTTAAATAGCTTGGATACGCAGTATTTT. The full variable domain, in which reference TRBV11-3 and TRBJ2-3 provide the parts outside the CDR3, is EAGVVQSPRYKIIEKKQPVAFWCNPISGHNTLYWYLQNLGQGPELLIRYENEEAVDDSQLPKDRFSAERLKGVDSTLKIQPAELGDSAVYLCASSLNSLDTQYFGPGTRLTVL.

This sequence joins TRBV12-3 or TRBV12-4 and TRBJ1-1; perhaps TRBD1 as D (6 bases). The CDR3 loop spans 13 amino acids. V shed 6 bases and J shed 7 bases, with 15 bases lying between them. CDR3 coding DNA: TGTGCCAGCAGCCGGCAGGGGCTCGGTGAAGCTTTCTTT. Translation: CASSRQGLGEAFF.

This clonotype has more than one count but fewer than ten. V and J are TRBV3-1 and TRBJ1-1; 7 bases align to TRBD1. Unmatched junction bases numbered 3, after V lost 1 base and J lost 1 base. Germline-derived CDR1 and CDR2 are LGHDT and YNNKEL (reference sequence). The CDR3 totals 15 residues. Here the CDR3 DNA reads TGTGCCAGCAGCCAAGCGGACAGGAAGAACACTGAAGCTTTCTTT. Protein product: CASSQADRKNTEAFF.